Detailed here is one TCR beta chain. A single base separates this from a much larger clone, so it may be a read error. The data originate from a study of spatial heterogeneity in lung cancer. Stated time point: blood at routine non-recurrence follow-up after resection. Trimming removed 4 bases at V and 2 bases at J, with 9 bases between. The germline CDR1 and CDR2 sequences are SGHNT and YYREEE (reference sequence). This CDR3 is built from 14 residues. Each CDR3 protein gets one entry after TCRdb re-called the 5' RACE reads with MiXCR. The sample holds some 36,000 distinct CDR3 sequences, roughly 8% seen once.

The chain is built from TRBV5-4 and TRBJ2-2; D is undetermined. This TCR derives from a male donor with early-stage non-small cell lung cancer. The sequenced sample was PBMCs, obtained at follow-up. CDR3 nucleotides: TGTGCCAGCAGCAGGGTGGTTAACACCGGGGAGCTGTTTTTT. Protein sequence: CASSRVVNTGELFF.